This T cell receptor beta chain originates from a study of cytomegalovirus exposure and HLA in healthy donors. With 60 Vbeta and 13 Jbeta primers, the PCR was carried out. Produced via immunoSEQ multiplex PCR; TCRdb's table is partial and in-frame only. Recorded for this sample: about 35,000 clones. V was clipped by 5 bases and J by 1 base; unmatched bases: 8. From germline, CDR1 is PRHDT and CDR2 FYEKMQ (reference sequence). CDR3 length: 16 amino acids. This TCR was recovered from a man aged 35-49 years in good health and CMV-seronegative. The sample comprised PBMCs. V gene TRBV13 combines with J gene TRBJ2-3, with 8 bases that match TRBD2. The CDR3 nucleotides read TGTGCCAGCAGCCCACTAGCGGAAGTAGGCACAGATACGCAGTATTTT. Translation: CASSPLAEVGTDTQYF.